The clone carrying this TCR beta chain was seen only a few times. The germline gives CDR1 LNHNV, CDR2 YYDKDF (reference sequence). V was cut by 4 bases and J by 5 bases, with 12 bases left in between. The CDR3 spans 13 residues. Amplified material comprised TCR beta CDR3 regions derived from RNA transcripts. After a first-round RT-PCR with HTBI primers, a second-round multiplex PCR was run. Each CDR3 protein is one row after TCRdb ran MiXCR on the multiplex PCR reads. The sample consists of over a million distinct CDR3 sequences, less than 45% of them appearing once. No donor had other autoimmune disease, uncontrolled infection, pregnancy or lactation. This sample was included in a study of Graves' ophthalmopathy and Graves' hyperthyroidism. Overall study: The authors defined stable hyperthyroidism as no ophthalmopathy within 18 months of follow-up.

The sequenced material came from peripheral blood or thyroid tissue (not recorded which). This TCR was recovered from an adult man with Graves' hyperthyroidism. V gene TRBV15 combines with J gene TRBJ2-7; maybe TRBD1 (5 bases). The CDR3 protein is CATSMQGLDEQYF. The CDR3 DNA is TGTGCCACCAGCATGCAGGGCCTGGACGAGCAGTACTTC.